These 27 T cell receptor beta chains originate from one sample sequenced in a study of blood T cells in healthy people across ages. The authors ran a second PCR of roughly 6 to 12 cycles using a sample-barcoded 5' primer and a J-beta primer mix. From the 5' RACE reads, TCRdb called clonotypes with MiXCR, one entry per CDR3 protein. The sample shows around 1.5 million distinct CDR3 sequences, around 59% of them seen only once. Material for sequencing was blood. All receptors derive from a man between 18 and 29 years old in good health.

J is TRBJ1-1 and V is TRBV28, with a weak D call TRBD1 (6 bases). Germline loops: CDR1 MDHEN, CDR2 SYDVKM. V was trimmed by 7 bases and J by 1 base, leaving 13 bases between them. CDR3 length: 14 residues. CDR3 coding DNA: TGTGCCAGCAAACTACAGGGACCGAACACTGAAGCTTTCTTT. It translates to CASKLQGPNTEAFF.

This clonotype appeared a few times. This sequence joins TRBV6-2 or TRBV6-3 and TRBJ2-3; TRBD2 aligns across 8 bases. V shed 5 bases and J 2 bases; nucleotides not matched to a gene: 6. The germline CDR1 and CDR2 sequences are MNHEY and SVGEGT. The CDR3 has 15 amino acids. CDR3 residues: CASSPASGFTDTQYF. The DNA for the CDR3 is TGTGCCAGCAGTCCAGCTAGCGGGTTCACAGATACGCAGTATTTT.

This chain joins TRBV7-2 and TRBJ1-1, with TRBD1 as a possible D gene (5 bases). This CDR3 region has 14 residues. Germline CDR1 is SGHTA and CDR2 is FQGNSA. V was cut by 6 bases and J by 1 base, with 12 bases left in between. The CDR3 here is CASRQGRSNTEAFF. The CDR3 region has the DNA TGTGCCAGCAGGCAGGGCAGGTCGAACACTGAAGCTTTCTTT. The entire variable domain, with the rest obtained from reference TRBV7-2 and TRBJ1-1, is as follows: GAGVSQSPSNKVTEKGKDVELRCDPISGHTALYWYRQSLGQGLEFLIYFQGNSAPDKSGLPSDRFSAERTGGSVSTLTIQRTQQEDSAVYLCASRQGRSNTEAFFGQGTRLTVV.

The V gene is TRBV9, the J gene TRBJ1-1, with D possibly TRBD1 on 5 matching bases. The ends were cut back, 1 base at V and 0 bases at J, with 16 bases in the middle. CDR3 size: 17 residues. Germline CDR1 and CDR2: SGDLS and YYNGEE. In DNA form, the CDR3 reads TGTGCCAGCAGCGTAACCTCGGGACTCGGGATGAACACTGAAGCTTTCTTT. Translated, it gives CASSVTSGLGMNTEAFF.

The chain recombines TRBV7-8 with TRBJ2-7, with D perhaps given as TRBD1 or TRBD2 (5 bases each). V lost 6 bases to trimming and J lost 6 bases, with 12 bases between them. Germline CDR1 is SGHVS and CDR2 is FQNEAQ. The CDR3 loop spans 12 amino acids. The chain's CDR3 is CASRTQAGEQYF. The CDR3 DNA is TGTGCCAGCAGAACACAGGCGGGCGAGCAGTACTTC.

This clonotype has more than one count but fewer than ten. The genes are TRBV15 and TRBJ2-1; the D is unclear. The CDR3 has 11 residues. Germline V lookup: CDR1 LNHNV, CDR2 YYDKDF (reference sequence). Trimming stripped 3 bases from V and 8 bases from J, with 5 bases between. DNA for the CDR3: TGTGCCACCAGCAGCTTGGATGAGCAGTTCTTC. Its translation is CATSSLDEQFF.

In its sample, this clonotype was seen a few times. The gene calls are TRBV12-3 or TRBV12-4 and TRBJ2-2; D possibly corresponds to TRBD2 (7 bases). Trimming left V 8 bases short and J 1 base short, with 23 bases between. The CDR3 is 18 residues long. CDR3 residues: CASLRRRGALQNTGELFF. The DNA for the CDR3 is TGTGCCAGCCTAAGGCGTCGGGGGGCACTCCAGAACACCGGGGAGCTGTTTTTT.

This rearrangement joins TRBV6-2 or TRBV6-3 to TRBJ1-2; no reliable D call. The CDR3 totals 18 residues. CDR1 is MNHEY and CDR2 is SVGEGT in the germline V gene. V lost 7 bases to trimming and J lost 3 bases, with 27 bases between them. The CDR3 loop is CASNEIGRYAYPYYGYTF. The CDR3 DNA reads TGTGCCAGCAACGAGATAGGACGGTACGCCTACCCCTACTATGGCTACACCTTC.

The chain's CDR3 is CASSFLGQTDADTQYF. CDR3 nucleotides: TGTGCCAGCAGTTTCCTGGGACAGACCGATGCCGATACGCAGTATTTT. This sequence joins TRBV28 and TRBJ2-3; the match to TRBD1 covers 7 bases. The germline V gene encodes CDR1 MDHEN and CDR2 SYDVKM. V lost 3 bases and J lost 6; bases outside the gene matches: 12. The CDR3 is 16 residues long. The entire variable domain, with the rest obtained from reference TRBV28 and TRBJ2-3, is as follows: DVKVTQSSRYLVKRTGEKVFLECVQDMDHENMFWYRQDPGLGLRLIYFSYDVKMKEKGDIPEGYSVSREKKERFSLILESASTNQTSMYLCASSFLGQTDADTQYFGPGTRLTVL.

This clonotype has just a few counts. The chain couples TRBV10-3 to TRBJ2-1; D is possibly TRBD1 (5 bases). V lost 3 bases to trimming and J lost 9 bases, with 12 bases between them. From germline, CDR1 is ENHRY and CDR2 SYGVKD. The CDR3 has 13 residues. The chain's CDR3 is CAISEAQRGEQFF. The CDR3 DNA reads as TGTGCCATCAGTGAAGCCCAAAGGGGTGAGCAGTTCTTC.

This chain uses TRBV12-3 or TRBV12-4 with TRBJ1-4; D gene unclear. The CDR3 runs 14 residues. Trimming cost V 1 base and J 4 bases, with 7 bases left between them. CDR3 in amino acids: CASSLVENNEKLFF. DNA of the CDR3: TGTGCCAGCAGTTTAGTGGAAAATAATGAAAAACTGTTTTTT.

V usage is TRBV12-3 or TRBV12-4 and J usage is TRBJ2-6, with 11 bases that match TRBD1. V lost 5 bases, J lost 3 bases, and 3 bases stayed unmatched. The CDR3 is 16 residues long. The CDR3 DNA sequence: TGTGCCAGCAGTGGGACAGGGGGTCTTGGGGCCAACGTCCTGACTTTC. Translating gives CASSGTGGLGANVLTF.

The chain is built from TRBV28 and TRBJ2-7; TRBD2 agrees at 12 bases. V lost 7 bases to trimming and J lost 1 base; unmatched junction nucleotides: 2. CDR3 length: 14 amino acids. Germline V lookup: CDR1 MDHEN, CDR2 SYDVKM. CDR3 residues: CASNLAGGSYEQYF. For the CDR3, the DNA is TGTGCCAGCAATCTAGCGGGGGGGTCCTACGAGCAGTACTTC.

V and J are TRBV12-3 or TRBV12-4 and TRBJ1-2, with D uncertain. The germline V and J ends were trimmed by 3 bases and 6 bases, with 17 bases remaining between them. This CDR3 spans 15 amino acids. The CDR3 DNA reads as TGTGCCAGCAGTTTCCAAGGATTTGGTTCGGATGGCTACACCTTC. It translates to CASSFQGFGSDGYTF.

This clonotype was detected only a few times. The genes are TRBV5-1 and TRBJ2-1; 9 bases are shared with TRBD2. J was trimmed by 4 bases and V by 4 bases; bases with no gene match: 12. This CDR3 is built from 17 residues. Germline CDR1 and CDR2: SGHRS and YFSETQ. The CDR3 DNA reads TGCGCCAGCAGCCCCTTTATTGGGAGCGGGGGGTACAATGAGCAGTTCTTC. Its translation is CASSPFIGSGGYNEQFF.

This clonotype was counted only a few times. The rearrangement joins TRBV12-3 or TRBV12-4 to TRBJ2-4; D remains unclear. The CDR3 extends over 15 amino acids. Trimming took 5 bases from V and 2 from J, leaving 13 bases between them. CDR3 sequence: CASSPPQATKNIQYF. As DNA, the CDR3 is TGTGCCAGCAGTCCCCCTCAGGCTACCAAAAACATTCAGTACTTC.

The rearrangement uses TRBV5-4 and TRBJ2-1, with 11 bases matching TRBD1. Unmatched junction bases numbered 9, after V lost 5 bases and J lost 8 bases. The CDR3 has 15 amino acids. Germline CDR1 reads SGHNT; CDR2 reads YYREEE (reference sequence). The CDR3 region has the DNA TGTGCCAGCAGTCACGGACAGGGGGCTAGATATGAGCAGTTCTTC. Residues: CASSHGQGARYEQFF. The variable domain in full, with the rest retrieved from reference TRBV5-4 and TRBJ2-1, is ETGVTQSPTHLIKTRGQQVTLRCSSQSGHNTVSWYQQALGQGPQFIFQYYREEENGRGNFPPRFSGLQFPNYSSELNVNALELDDSALYLCASSHGQGARYEQFFGPGTRLTVL.

The V call is TRBV20-1, the J call TRBJ1-6; D not certain. This CDR3 region has 16 residues. V was pared by 1 base and J by 3 bases, with 13 bases between. The germline CDR1 and CDR2 sequences are DFQATT and SNEGSKA (reference sequence). CDR3 amino acids: CSARVETEFYNSPLHF. Written as DNA, the CDR3 is TGCAGTGCTAGAGTGGAGACTGAGTTCTATAATTCACCCCTCCACTTT.

The V call is TRBV20-1, the J call TRBJ2-7; 10 nucleotides match TRBD1. The germline V gene has CDR1 DFQATT and CDR2 SNEGSKA (reference sequence). V lost 5 bases, J lost 6 bases, and 16 bases stayed unmatched. The CDR3 is made up of 16 amino acids. The CDR3 reads CSARPPDRGRNPEQYF. CDR3 nucleotide sequence: TGCAGTGCTCGGCCCCCTGACAGGGGGCGGAATCCCGAGCAGTACTTC.

With respect to this clonotype: Relative to the germline gene, one junction end is altered; a read error may explain this. The V and J genes are TRBV11-2 and TRBJ1-5; tentative D call: TRBD1 (5 bases). Germline-derived CDR1 and CDR2 are SGHAT and FQNNGV. CDR3 length: 15 residues. The CDR3 reads CASSFFSGPNQPRHF. The CDR3, as DNA: TGTGCCAGCAGCTTCTTCTCAGGGCCCAATCAGCCCCGGCATTTT.

The chain combines TRBV20-1 with TRBJ2-3; tentative D call: TRBD2 (6 bases). There are 13 residues in the CDR3. Germline-derived CDR1 and CDR2 are DFQATT and SNEGSKA (reference sequence). The ends were cut back, 6 bases at V and 4 bases at J, with 14 bases in the middle. For the CDR3, the DNA is TGCAGTGCCCCGGAGGGTTCCGCAGATACGCAGTATTTT. It codes for CSAPEGSADTQYF.

In DNA, the CDR3 is TGCGCCAGCAGCGGAGGGGCAGCAACTAACTATGGCTACACCTTC. Protein sequence: CASSGGAATNYGYTF. The V gene is TRBV4-1, the J gene TRBJ1-2, with D possibly TRBD1 on 5 matching bases. Germline V CDR1 and CDR2: MGHRA, YSYEKL. Trimming took off 5 bases at V and 0 bases at J, with 13 bases between the two ends. The CDR3 extends over 15 amino acids.

CDR3 protein: CASSAGPTEAFF. The CDR3 DNA follows: TGTGCCAGCAGCGCAGGGCCCACTGAAGCTTTCTTT. The rearrangement links TRBV7-9 to TRBJ1-1; TRBD1 is a possible D gene (5 bases). The CDR3 sequence is 12 residues long. Trimming pared 5 bases from V and 4 bases from J, leaving 8 bases between. Germline V CDR1 and CDR2: SEHNR, FQNEAQ (reference sequence).

This clonotype was observed a few times. The V gene is TRBV7-2, the J gene TRBJ2-3; D is undetermined. CDR1 and CDR2 from the germline V gene are SGHTA and FQGNSA. This CDR3 spans 12 amino acids. Trimming stripped 7 bases from V and 6 bases from J, with 11 bases between. The CDR3 reads CASTPTSDTQYF. The CDR3 nucleotides read TGTGCCAGCACCCCAACGTCGGATACGCAGTATTTT.

This chain connects TRBV4-2 to TRBJ2-3; 11 nucleotides align to TRBD2. The ends lost 5 bases at V and 4 bases at J; junction bases unmatched: 20. Per germline, CDR1 LGHNA and CDR2 YNFKEQ. This CDR3 contains 20 residues. DNA of the CDR3: TGTGCCAGCAGCTACAACACCGGGACTAGCGGTATACTGTATTCAGATACGCAGTATTTT. Amino acids: CASSYNTGTSGILYSDTQYF.

The J gene is TRBJ2-7, the V gene TRBV20-1, with 7 bases matching TRBD1. The CDR3 covers 17 residues. Germline-derived CDR1 and CDR2 are DFQATT and SNEGSKA (reference sequence). V lost 6 bases to trimming and J lost 3 bases; unmatched junction nucleotides: 20. The CDR3 is CSAENPTRGRGDYEQYF. The CDR3 region has the DNA TGCAGTGCCGAAAACCCCACGAGGGGGCGCGGAGACTACGAGCAGTACTTC.

The chain employs TRBV2 and TRBJ2-3; possible D gene TRBD2, 5 bases. The V and J ends lost 8 bases and 1 base respectively, with 10 bases between them. The CDR3 is 13 residues long. CDR1 and CDR2 (germline): SNHLY, FYNNEI. CDR3 loop: CASRGLRTDTQYF. In DNA form, the CDR3 reads TGTGCCAGCCGTGGACTTCGCACAGATACGCAGTATTTT.